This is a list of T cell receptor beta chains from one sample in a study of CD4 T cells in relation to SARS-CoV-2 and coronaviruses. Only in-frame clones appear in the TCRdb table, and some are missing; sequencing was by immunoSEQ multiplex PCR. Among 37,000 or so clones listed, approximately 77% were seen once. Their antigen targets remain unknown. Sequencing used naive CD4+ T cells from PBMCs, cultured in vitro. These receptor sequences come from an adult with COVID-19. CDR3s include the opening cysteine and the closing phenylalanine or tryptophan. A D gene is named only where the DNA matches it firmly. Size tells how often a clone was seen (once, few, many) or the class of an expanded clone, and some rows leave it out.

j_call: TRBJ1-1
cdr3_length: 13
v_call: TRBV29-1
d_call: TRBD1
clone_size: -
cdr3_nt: TGCAGCGTTGACAGGGACAGCGGGGCTGAAGCTTTCTTT
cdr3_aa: CSVDRDSGAEAFF

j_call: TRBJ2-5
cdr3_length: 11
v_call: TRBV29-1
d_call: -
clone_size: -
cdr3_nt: TGCAGCGTTGCTCACCAAGAGACCCAGTACTTC
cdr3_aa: CSVAHQETQYF

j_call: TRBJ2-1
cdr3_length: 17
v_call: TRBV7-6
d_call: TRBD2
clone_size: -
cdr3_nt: TGTGCCAGCAGCTCCCGACCGACTAGCGGAAAATACAATGAGCAGTTCTTC
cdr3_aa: CASSSRPTSGKYNEQFF

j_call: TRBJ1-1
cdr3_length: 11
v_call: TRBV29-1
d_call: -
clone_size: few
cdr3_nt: TGCAGCGTTGATGGGGGTGAGTCGGCTTTCTTT
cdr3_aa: CSVDGGESAFF

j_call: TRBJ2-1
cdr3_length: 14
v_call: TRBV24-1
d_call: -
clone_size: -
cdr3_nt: TGTGCCACCAGTGATTTGACAGGTGGATATGAGCAGTTCTTC
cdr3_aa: CATSDLTGGYEQFF

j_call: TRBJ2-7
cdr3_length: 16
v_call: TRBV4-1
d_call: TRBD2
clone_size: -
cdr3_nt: TGCGCCAGCAGCCAGGCCGGGACTAGGGGGTCCTACGAGCAGTACTTC
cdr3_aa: CASSQAGTRGSYEQYF

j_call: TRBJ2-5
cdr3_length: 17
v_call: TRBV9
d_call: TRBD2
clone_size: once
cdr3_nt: TGTGCCAGCAGCGTAGGGGCTAGCGGGAGGTACTCAGAGACCCAGTACTTC
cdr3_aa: CASSVGASGRYSETQYF

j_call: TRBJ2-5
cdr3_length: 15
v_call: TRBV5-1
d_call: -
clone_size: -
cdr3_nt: TGCGCCAGCAGCCCGGAGGGGGGCACAGGGGAGACCCAGTACTTC
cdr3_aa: CASSPEGGTGETQYF

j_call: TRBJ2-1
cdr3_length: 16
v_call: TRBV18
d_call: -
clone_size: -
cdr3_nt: TGTGCCAGCTCACTTTCCGGGAGAAGCTCCTACAATGAGCAGTTCTTC
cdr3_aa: CASSLSGRSSYNEQFF

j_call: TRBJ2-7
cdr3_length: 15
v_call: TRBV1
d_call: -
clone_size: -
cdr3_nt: TGCACCAGCAGCCAACAGAGGCATGACTCCTACGAGCAGTACTTC
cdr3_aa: CTSSQQRHDSYEQYF

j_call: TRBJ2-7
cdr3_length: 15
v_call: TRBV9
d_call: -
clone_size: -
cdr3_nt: TGTGCCAGCAGCGTAGGGTGGACAACCGACTACGAGCAGTACTTC
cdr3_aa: CASSVGWTTDYEQYF

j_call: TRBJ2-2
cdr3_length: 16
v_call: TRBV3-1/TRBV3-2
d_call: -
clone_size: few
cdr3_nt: TGTGCCAGCAGCCAACCCGTCCTAGCGAGTACCGGGGAGCTGTTTTTT
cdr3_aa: CASSQPVLASTGELFF

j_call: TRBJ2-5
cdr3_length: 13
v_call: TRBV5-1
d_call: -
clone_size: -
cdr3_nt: TGCGCCAGCAGCCCCCCCGCCGGTGAGACCCAGTACTTC
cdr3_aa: CASSPPAGETQYF

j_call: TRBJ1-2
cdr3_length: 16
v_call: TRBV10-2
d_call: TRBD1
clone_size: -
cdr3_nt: TGCGCCAGCAGCCGGGACAGGGGCTATGACTGGGATGGCTACACCTTC
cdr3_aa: CASSRDRGYDWDGYTF

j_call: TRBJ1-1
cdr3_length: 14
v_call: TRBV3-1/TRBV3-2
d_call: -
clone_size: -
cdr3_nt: TGTGCCAGCAGCCAAGAGGACAGGAACACTGAAGCTTTCTTT
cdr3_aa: CASSQEDRNTEAFF

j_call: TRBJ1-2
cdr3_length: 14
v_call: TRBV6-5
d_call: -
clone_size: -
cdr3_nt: TGTGCCAGCAGGGACAGCCAAGGAAGATATGGCTACACCTTC
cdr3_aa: CASRDSQGRYGYTF

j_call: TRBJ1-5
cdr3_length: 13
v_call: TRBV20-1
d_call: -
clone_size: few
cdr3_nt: TGCAGTGCTAGTTTGCAAATCAATCAGCCCCAGCATTTT
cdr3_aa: CSASLQINQPQHF

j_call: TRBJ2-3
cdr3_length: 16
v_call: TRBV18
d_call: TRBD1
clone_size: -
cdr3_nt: TGTGCCAGCTCACCACTACGGGACAGGGTATCAGATACGCAGTATTTT
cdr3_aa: CASSPLRDRVSDTQYF

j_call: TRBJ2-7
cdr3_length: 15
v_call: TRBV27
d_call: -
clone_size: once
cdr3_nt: TGTGCCAGCAGTTTTCGGGTCGATAGCTCCTACGAGCAGTACTTC
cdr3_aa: CASSFRVDSSYEQYF

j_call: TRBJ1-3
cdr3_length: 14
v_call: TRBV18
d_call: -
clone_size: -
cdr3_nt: TGTGCCAGCTCACCACCCAGTTTTGGAAACACCATATATTTT
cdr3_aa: CASSPPSFGNTIYF

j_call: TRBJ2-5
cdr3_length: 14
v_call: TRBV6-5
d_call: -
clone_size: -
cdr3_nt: TGTGCCAGCATGCGGAGGGGGAAGGAGGAGACCCAGTACTTC
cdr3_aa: CASMRRGKEETQYF

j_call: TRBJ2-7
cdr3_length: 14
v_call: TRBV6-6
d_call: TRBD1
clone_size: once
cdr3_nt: TGTGCCAGCAGTCAAGGGACAGTTTCCTACGAGCAGTACTTC
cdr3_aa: CASSQGTVSYEQYF

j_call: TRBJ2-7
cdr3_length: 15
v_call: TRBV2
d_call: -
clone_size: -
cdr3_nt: TGTGCCAGCAGTGACGAGCGGGTACTGTCCTACGAGCAGTACTTC
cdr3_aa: CASSDERVLSYEQYF

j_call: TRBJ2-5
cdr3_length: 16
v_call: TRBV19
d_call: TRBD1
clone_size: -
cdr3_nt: TGTGCCAGTAGTATCGGGCCCGGGACAGAACAAGAGACCCAGTACTTC
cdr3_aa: CASSIGPGTEQETQYF

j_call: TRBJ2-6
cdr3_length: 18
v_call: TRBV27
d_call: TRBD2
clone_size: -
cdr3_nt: TGTGCCAGCACCTCCTTCCTAGCGGAGAGCTCTGGGGCCAACGTCCTGACTTTC
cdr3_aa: CASTSFLAESSGANVLTF

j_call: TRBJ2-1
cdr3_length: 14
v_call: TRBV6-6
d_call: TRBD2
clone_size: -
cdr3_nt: TGTGCCAGCGCCGGGAGGGGCCTATACAATGAGCAGTTCTTC
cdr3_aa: CASAGRGLYNEQFF

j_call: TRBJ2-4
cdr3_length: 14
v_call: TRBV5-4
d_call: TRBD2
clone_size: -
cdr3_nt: TGTGCCAGCAGCTTAAATTCGGGGGGTTACATTCAGTACTTC
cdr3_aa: CASSLNSGGYIQYF

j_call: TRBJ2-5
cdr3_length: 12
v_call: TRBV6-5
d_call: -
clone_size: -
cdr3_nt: TGTGCCAGCAGCAGAAGGTTGGAGACCCAGTACTTC
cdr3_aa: CASSRRLETQYF

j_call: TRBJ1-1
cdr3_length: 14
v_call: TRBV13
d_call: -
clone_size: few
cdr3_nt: TGTGCCAGCAGCTTAGTCGGGGGGGACACTGAAGCTTTCTTT
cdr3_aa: CASSLVGGDTEAFF

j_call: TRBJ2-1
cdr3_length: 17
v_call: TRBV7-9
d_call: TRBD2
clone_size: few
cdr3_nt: TGTGCCAGCAGCTTGTCTTTTAGCGGGATTGGCTACAATGAGCAGTTCTTC
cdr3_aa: CASSLSFSGIGYNEQFF

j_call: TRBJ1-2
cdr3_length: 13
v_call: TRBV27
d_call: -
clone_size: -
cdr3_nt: TGTGCCAGCAGTTTCAGGGCGGACTATGGCTACACCTTC
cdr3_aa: CASSFRADYGYTF

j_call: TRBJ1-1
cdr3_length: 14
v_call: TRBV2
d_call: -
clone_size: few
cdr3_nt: TGTGCCAGCAGTGAGGACAGATTTAACACTGAAGCTTTCTTT
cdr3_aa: CASSEDRFNTEAFF

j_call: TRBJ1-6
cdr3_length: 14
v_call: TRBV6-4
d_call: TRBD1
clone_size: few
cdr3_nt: TGTGCCAGCAGTCGGACAGGGGATCGTTCACCCCTCCACTTT
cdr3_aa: CASSRTGDRSPLHF

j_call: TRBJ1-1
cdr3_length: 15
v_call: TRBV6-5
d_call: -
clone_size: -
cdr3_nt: TGTGCCAGCAACCGCCCTGCAGGAAGGGGCACTGAAGCTTTCTTT
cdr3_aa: CASNRPAGRGTEAFF

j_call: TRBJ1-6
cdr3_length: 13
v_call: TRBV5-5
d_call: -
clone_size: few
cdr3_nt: TGTGCCAGCAGTCGGGGGGGTTTTTCACCCCTCCACTTT
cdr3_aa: CASSRGGFSPLHF

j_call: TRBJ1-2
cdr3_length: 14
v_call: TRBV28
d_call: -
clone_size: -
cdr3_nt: TGTGCCAGCAGCAACCGAGAAGGGGTCGGGGGCTACACCTTC
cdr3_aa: CASSNREGVGGYTF

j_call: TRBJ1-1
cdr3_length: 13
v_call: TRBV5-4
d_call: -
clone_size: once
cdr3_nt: TGTGCCAGCAGCTTGACACCTAACACTGAAGCTTTCTTT
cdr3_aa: CASSLTPNTEAFF

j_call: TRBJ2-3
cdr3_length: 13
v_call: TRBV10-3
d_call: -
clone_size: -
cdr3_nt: TGTGCCATCAGTGGACTTAGCACAGATACGCAGTATTTT
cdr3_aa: CAISGLSTDTQYF

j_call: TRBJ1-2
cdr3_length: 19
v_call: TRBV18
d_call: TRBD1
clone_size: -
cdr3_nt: TGTGCCAGCTCACCACGCCTAGCCAGTACAGGGGGAGATTTCTATGGCTACACCTTC
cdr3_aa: CASSPRLASTGGDFYGYTF

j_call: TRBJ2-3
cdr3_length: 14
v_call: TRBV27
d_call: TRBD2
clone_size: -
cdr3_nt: TGTGCCAGTAGTAGCGGGAGTGGAACAGATACGCAGTATTTT
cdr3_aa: CASSSGSGTDTQYF

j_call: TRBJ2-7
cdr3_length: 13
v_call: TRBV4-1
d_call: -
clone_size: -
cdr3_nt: TGCGCCAGCAGCCAAGTCGGGACCTACGAGCAGTACTTC
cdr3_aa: CASSQVGTYEQYF

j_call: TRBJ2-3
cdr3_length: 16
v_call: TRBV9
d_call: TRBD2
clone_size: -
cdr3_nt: TGTGCCAGCAGCGTAGGACTAGCGGGAGGTGGTAATACGCAGTATTTT
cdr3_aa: CASSVGLAGGGNTQYF

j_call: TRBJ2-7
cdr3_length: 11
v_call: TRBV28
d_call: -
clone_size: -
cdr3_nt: TGTGCCAGCAGGGTCGGGTACGAGCAGTACTTC
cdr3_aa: CASRVGYEQYF

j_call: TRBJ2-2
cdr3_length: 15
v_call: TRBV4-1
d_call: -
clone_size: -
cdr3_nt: TGCGCCAGCAGCCCCCCGAGTGTCTACACCGGGGAGCTGTTTTTT
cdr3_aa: CASSPPSVYTGELFF

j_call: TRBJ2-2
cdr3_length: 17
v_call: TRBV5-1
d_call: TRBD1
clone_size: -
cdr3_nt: TGCGCCAGCAGCTTATTATTCGGGACAGGGAGAACCGGGGAGCTGTTTTTT
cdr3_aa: CASSLLFGTGRTGELFF

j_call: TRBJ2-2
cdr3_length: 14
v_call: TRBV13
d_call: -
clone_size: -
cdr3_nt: TGTGCCAGCAGCTTAGACGGGAACACCGGGGAGCTGTTTTTT
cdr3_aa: CASSLDGNTGELFF

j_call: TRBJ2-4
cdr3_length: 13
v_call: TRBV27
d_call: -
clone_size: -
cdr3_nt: TGTGCCAGCAGAACTATGGCCAAAAACATTCAGTACTTC
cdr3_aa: CASRTMAKNIQYF

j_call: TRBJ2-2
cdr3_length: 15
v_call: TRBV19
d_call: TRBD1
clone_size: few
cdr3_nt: TGTGCCAGTAGTATATCGACAGGGGGAACCGGGGAGCTGTTTTTT
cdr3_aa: CASSISTGGTGELFF

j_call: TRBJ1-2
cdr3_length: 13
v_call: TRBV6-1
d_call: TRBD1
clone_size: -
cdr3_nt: TGTGCCAGCAGTGAAACAGGGGCCTATGGCTACACCTTC
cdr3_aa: CASSETGAYGYTF

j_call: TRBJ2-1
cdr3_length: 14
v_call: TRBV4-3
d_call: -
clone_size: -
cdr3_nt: TGCGCCAGCAGCCAACCCGGGACTCCCAATGAGCAGTTCTTC
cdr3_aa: CASSQPGTPNEQFF

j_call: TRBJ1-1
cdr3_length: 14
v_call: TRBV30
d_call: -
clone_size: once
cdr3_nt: TGTGCCTGGAGTGTACCCACTTCAATGCCCTTGACTTTCTTT
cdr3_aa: CAWSVPTSMPLTFF

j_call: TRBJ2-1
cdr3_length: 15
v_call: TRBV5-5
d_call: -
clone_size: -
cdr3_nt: TGTGCCAGCAGCTTGGAGTCAGCGACCTACAATGAGCAGTTCTTC
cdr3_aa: CASSLESATYNEQFF

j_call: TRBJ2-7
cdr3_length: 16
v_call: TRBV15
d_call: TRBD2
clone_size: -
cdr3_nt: TGTGCCACCAGCAAGAGAGGCGGGAGCTCGACCTACGAGCAGTACTTC
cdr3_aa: CATSKRGGSSTYEQYF